The rows below give T cell receptor beta chains drawn from one sample of a study of OX40 agonist ivuxolimab in advanced cancers. Clones were sequenced by immunoSEQ multiplex PCR, and TCRdb holds only the in-frame ones, with some missing. The sample lists about 48,000 clones; under 85% were seen once. Sequences were derived from CD4+ or CD8+ T cells sorted from blood, sampled in a trial of the OX40 agonist ivuxolimab. These receptors originate from an adult with an advanced solid tumor such as melanoma, head and neck, liver or kidney cancer. Each CDR3 is given with its conserved first and last residue. A D gene is named only where the DNA matches it firmly. Clone size is stated in some rows and not others, as once, few, many or a class when expanded.

V gene	clone size	D gene	J gene	CDR3 protein	CDR3 DNA
TRBV12-5	-	-	TRBJ1-5	CASGLNIHQPQHF	TGTGCTAGTGGTTTGAACATCCATCAGCCCCAGCATTTT
TRBV5-1	-	TRBD2	TRBJ2-3	CASSRTSGTDTQYF	TGCGCCAGCAGCCGGACTAGCGGCACAGATACGCAGTATTTT
TRBV4-2	-	-	TRBJ1-4	CASSRPEAGEKLFF	TGTGCCAGCAGCCGACCGGAGGCAGGTGAAAAACTGTTTTTT
TRBV21-1	-	-	TRBJ2-5	CASSKFGELETQYF	TGTGCCAGCAGCAAATTTGGGGAATTGGAGACCCAGTACTTC
TRBV5-4	-	-	TRBJ2-3	CASSVLDGGTDTQYF	TGTGCCAGCAGCGTCTTGGACGGGGGCACAGATACGCAGTATTTT
TRBV5-1	once	-	TRBJ1-1	CASSSSGGGGAEAFF	TGCGCCAGCAGCTCCTCAGGAGGTGGGGGTGCTGAAGCTTTCTTT
TRBV5-1	-	TRBD1	TRBJ1-3	CASSSRTGDGNTIYF	TGCGCCAGCAGCTCGAGGACAGGGGACGGAAACACCATATATTTT
TRBV2	-	-	TRBJ1-5	CASRDSNQPQHF	TGTGCCAGCAGGGATAGCAATCAGCCCCAGCATTTT
TRBV27	-	TRBD1	TRBJ2-5	CASSIRLGQMETQYF	TGTGCCAGCAGTATTCGACTGGGACAGATGGAGACCCAGTACTTC
TRBV29-1	-	-	TRBJ2-2	CSVAGHHTGELFF	TGCAGCGTCGCGGGACACCACACCGGGGAGCTGTTTTTT
TRBV18	-	-	TRBJ1-4	CASSPRATNEKLFF	TGTGCCAGCTCACCCAGAGCAACTAATGAAAAACTGTTTTTT
TRBV10-3	-	-	TRBJ2-7	CAISETTTRGREQYF	TGTGCCATCAGTGAGACTACTACAAGGGGTCGCGAGCAGTACTTC
TRBV11-2	-	-	TRBJ1-2	CASSRTVNNYGYTF	TGTGCCAGCAGCCGAACAGTTAACAACTATGGCTACACCTTC
TRBV2	-	-	TRBJ2-1	CASSAAAPSYNEQFF	TGTGCCAGCAGTGCGGCGGCGCCCTCCTACAATGAGCAGTTCTTC
TRBV6-1	once	-	TRBJ2-2	CASSVEGGHRELFF	TGTGCCAGCAGTGTTGAGGGGGGCCACAGGGAGCTGTTTTTT
TRBV19	-	-	TRBJ2-6	CASSRNSGSGANVLTF	TGTGCCAGTAGTCGAAACTCTGGGTCTGGGGCCAACGTCCTGACTTTC
TRBV2	-	TRBD1	TRBJ2-1	CASSERDPRTGGYNEQFF	TGTGCCAGCAGTGAAAGGGATCCGAGGACAGGGGGCTACAATGAGCAGTTCTTC
TRBV7-2	once	-	TRBJ2-7	CASSSFGVGITYEQYF	TGTGCCAGCAGCTCCTTTGGGGTGGGCATAACCTACGAGCAGTACTTC
TRBV6-6	once	-	TRBJ1-1	CASSQSLGSTEAFF	TGTGCCAGCAGTCAGAGCCTAGGTAGCACTGAAGCTTTCTTT
TRBV18	few	-	TRBJ1-5	CASSPKVGAGQPQHF	TGTGCCAGCTCACCAAAGGTGGGGGCAGGTCAGCCCCAGCATTTT
TRBV19	-	-	TRBJ2-1	CASSSSGASSYNEQFF	TGTGCCAGTAGTAGTTCTGGAGCGAGCTCCTACAATGAGCAGTTCTTC
TRBV9	-	TRBD1	TRBJ2-2	CASSAEDREYTGELFF	TGTGCCAGCAGCGCCGAGGACAGGGAGTACACCGGGGAGCTGTTTTTT
TRBV4-2	once	-	TRBJ1-1	CASSQPTATTEAFF	TGTGCCAGCAGCCAACCTACAGCTACCACTGAAGCTTTCTTT
TRBV5-1	once	-	TRBJ2-3	CASSPLQQGRTDTQYF	TGCGCCAGCAGCCCACTCCAGCAGGGGCGCACAGATACGCAGTATTTT
TRBV9	once	-	TRBJ2-3	CASSPRLATDTQYF	TGTGCCAGCAGCCCCCGTTTGGCTACAGATACGCAGTATTTT
TRBV2	-	-	TRBJ1-1	CASSPTGGTEAFF	TGTGCCAGCAGCCCAACGGGGGGCACTGAAGCTTTCTTT
TRBV7-2	-	TRBD2	TRBJ2-7	CASSWGGEQYF	TGTGCCAGCAGCTGGGGAGGGGAGCAGTACTTC
TRBV7-2	-	TRBD1	TRBJ1-5	CASSLSTGGVGQPQHF	TGTGCCAGCAGCTTGTCGACAGGGGGCGTTGGTCAGCCCCAGCATTTT
TRBV19	-	-	TRBJ2-5	CASSLQETQYF	TGTGCCAGTAGCCTCCAAGAGACCCAGTACTTC
TRBV9	-	-	TRBJ1-3	CASGSGNTIYF	TGTGCCAGCGGCTCTGGAAACACCATATATTTT
TRBV11-3	-	-	TRBJ1-6	CASSSVVGNSPLHF	TGTGCCAGCAGCTCGGTGGTCGGGAATTCACCCCTCCACTTT
TRBV11-2	-	-	TRBJ1-1	CASSLDFGLVAFF	TGTGCCAGCAGCTTAGATTTTGGCCTAGTGGCTTTCTTT
TRBV18	-	-	TRBJ1-1	CASSPGLNTEAFF	TGTGCCAGCTCACCAGGGTTGAACACTGAAGCTTTCTTT
TRBV6-1	-	TRBD1	TRBJ2-7	CASSVGQGVYEQYF	TGTGCCAGCAGTGTGGGACAGGGGGTCTACGAGCAGTACTTC
TRBV10-1	-	-	TRBJ2-7	CASSEGTQDEQYF	TGCGCCAGCAGTGAAGGGACCCAAGACGAGCAGTACTTC
TRBV5-1	-	-	TRBJ2-3	CASSYGGGERNTQYF	TGCGCCAGCAGCTACGGAGGGGGGGAGCGGAATACGCAGTATTTT
TRBV2	-	-	TRBJ2-3	CASSVQGSFTDTQYF	TGTGCCAGCAGTGTTCAGGGGTCCTTCACAGATACGCAGTATTTT
TRBV6-6	-	-	TRBJ2-1	CASSYVQGSYNEQFF	TGTGCCAGCAGTTACGTGCAGGGCTCCTACAATGAGCAGTTCTTC
TRBV5-5	-	-	TRBJ1-1	CASSSGQINTEAFF	TGTGCCAGCAGCTCCGGACAGATCAACACTGAAGCTTTCTTT
TRBV5-5	-	-	TRBJ2-7	CASSQGVNSYEQYF	TGCGCCAGCAGCCAAGGGGTTAACTCCTACGAGCAGTACTTC
TRBV6-1	-	-	TRBJ1-4	CAGGAGAWEKLFF	TGTGCCGGCGGGGCGGGGGCCTGGGAAAAACTGTTTTTT
TRBV20-1	-	-	TRBJ1-1	CSARRHAEAFF	TGCAGTGCTAGGCGACACGCTGAAGCTTTCTTT
TRBV5-4	-	-	TRBJ1-1	CASSFAGKNTEAFF	TGTGCCAGCAGCTTTGCAGGTAAAAACACTGAAGCTTTCTTT
TRBV30	few	-	TRBJ2-7	CAWSATAYEQYF	TGTGCCTGGAGTGCCACGGCCTACGAGCAGTACTTC
TRBV7-2	-	-	TRBJ2-1	CASSLGRGIYNEQFF	TGTGCCAGCAGCTTGGGTCGGGGGATCTACAATGAGCAGTTCTTC
TRBV4-1	-	-	TRBJ2-2	CASSSGQGVSGELFF	TGCGCCAGCAGCTCCGGCCAAGGGGTTTCCGGGGAGCTGTTTTTT
TRBV5-5	-	-	TRBJ1-1	CASSLDYVNTEAFF	TGTGCCAGCAGCTTGGATTATGTTAATACTGAAGCTTTCTTT
TRBV18	-	TRBD1	TRBJ1-1	CASSPRTGMGDTEAFF	TGTGCCAGCTCACCTAGGACAGGGATGGGTGACACTGAAGCTTTCTTT
TRBV15	medium-sized	-	TRBJ2-2	CATSRDYQTFTGELFF	TGTGCCACCAGCAGAGACTATCAGACCTTCACCGGGGAGCTGTTTTTT
TRBV6-1	-	-	TRBJ1-2	CASNGPQNNYGYTF	TGTGCCAGCAATGGTCCACAGAATAACTATGGCTACACCTTC
TRBV19	-	-	TRBJ1-5	CASNDPGPDPFGNQPQHF	TGTGCCAGTAATGACCCCGGCCCGGACCCGTTTGGCAATCAGCCCCAGCATTTT
TRBV2	-	-	TRBJ1-1	CASKGEGGRFMNTEAFF	TGTGCCAGCAAAGGGGAGGGGGGGCGTTTTATGAACACTGAAGCTTTCTTT
TRBV7-9	few	-	TRBJ2-7	CASSWAGTLGVEQYF	TGTGCCAGCAGCTGGGCAGGGACCCTCGGAGTCGAGCAGTACTTC